Following are 25 T cell receptor beta chains from one sample sequenced in a study of relationships among human T cell subsets. Semiquantitative ARM-PCR amplified T cell receptor alpha and beta CDR3 regions from mRNA. Tagged nested gene-specific primers were used first, then communal superprimers amplified exponentially. Each CDR3 protein gets one entry after TCRdb re-called the multiplex PCR reads with MiXCR. The table has roughly 15,000 distinct CDR3 sequences, 60% seen once. Regulatory T cells were selected from positively selected CD4+ cells using anti-CD25 beads. Sequenced: Tregs sorted from blood. Every receptor here comes from a man aged 40-50 years in good health.

This CDR3 reads CSVGISREGNSPLHF. The CDR3 DNA follows: TGCAGCGTTGGTATCTCCAGGGAGGGTAATTCACCCCTCCACTTT. V and J are TRBV29-1 and TRBJ1-6; possibly TRBD1 for D (5 bases). Germline V gives CDR1 SQVTM, CDR2 ANQGSEA. V gave up 4 bases and J gave up 6 bases, with 16 bases separating them. The length of the CDR3 is 15 residues.

This rearrangement joins TRBV10-3 to TRBJ2-1; tentatively, D is TRBD1 (6 bases). The CDR3 is 12 residues long. Trimming pared 2 bases from V and 7 bases from J, leaving 6 bases between. Germline values: CDR1 ENHRY, CDR2 SYGVKD. Here the CDR3 DNA reads TGTGCCATCAGTGAGACAGGGAATGAGCAGTTCTTC. This translates into CAISETGNEQFF.

The chain carries TRBV2 and TRBJ1-1; D gene unclear. This CDR3 region has 12 residues. Per germline, CDR1 SNHLY and CDR2 FYNNEI. The CDR3 nucleotides are TGTGTCCACGGGGAGGGCAGAACTGAAGCTTTCTTT. Amino acid sequence: CVHGEGRTEAFF.

The V call is TRBV10-3, the J call TRBJ1-3; D possibly corresponds to TRBD1 (5 bases). V shed 4 bases and J shed 4 bases, with 11 bases lying between them. Germline V gene data show CDR1 as ENHRY and CDR2 as SYGVKD. The CDR3 is made up of 14 amino acids. CDR3 sequence reads: CAISVTVSGNTIYF. CDR3 coding DNA: TGTGCCATCAGTGTGACAGTGTCGGGAAACACCATATATTTT.

V gene TRBV11-2 combines with J gene TRBJ2-7, with TRBD2 identical over 8 bases. Trimming cost V 0 bases and J 0 bases; bases outside gene matches: 13. CDR3 length equals 19 residues. Germline values: CDR1 SGHAT, CDR2 FQNNGV. Here the CDR3 DNA reads TGTGCCAGCAGCTTAGAAAACTGGGGACTAGGGCGAAGCTCCTACGAGCAGTACTTC. Residues: CASSLENWGLGRSSYEQYF.

The rearrangement links TRBV12-3 or TRBV12-4 to TRBJ1-3; maybe TRBD1 (5 bases). This CDR3 has 17 amino acids. V lost 5 bases to trimming and J lost 0 bases, with 17 bases between them. This CDR3 reads CASSPRGRRPSGNTIYF. The CDR3 bases are TGTGCCAGCAGTCCAAGGGGACGCCGACCCTCTGGAAACACCATATATTTT.

The CDR3 DNA follows: TGTGCCAGCAGTTCCGCTAGACAGGGAGGGACTGAAGCTTTCTTT. It specifies CASSSARQGGTEAFF. This chain links TRBV6-2 or TRBV6-3 with TRBJ1-1, with TRBD1 matching over 7 bases. The V gene end was trimmed by 4 bases and the J gene end by 5 bases; junction bases not matched to a gene: 10. From germline, CDR1 is MNHEY and CDR2 SVGEGT. The CDR3 runs 15 residues.

The V call is TRBV4-1, the J call TRBJ2-5; D is unclear. Germline V gene lookup returns CDR1 MGHRA and CDR2 YSYEKL. The CDR3 sequence is 13 residues long. Trimming took off 1 base at V and 5 bases at J, with 8 bases between the two ends. The CDR3 is CASSQAPGETQYF. The CDR3 DNA is TGCGCCAGCAGCCAAGCCCCTGGGGAGACCCAGTACTTC.

Only a few counts were recorded for this clonotype. The rearrangement links TRBV7-3 to TRBJ2-1; 10 bases fit TRBD2. V shed 0 bases and J 15 bases; nucleotides not matched to a gene: 5. The CDR3 loop spans 13 amino acids. The V gene's germline CDR1 is SGHTA and CDR2 FQGTGA. The CDR3 here is CASSLTSGGAWFF. CDR3 coding DNA: TGTGCCAGCAGCTTAACGAGCGGGGGGGCTTGGTTCTTC.

The chain couples TRBV10-1 to TRBJ2-7, with 11 bases matching TRBD1. CDR1 is WNHNN, CDR2 SYGVQD, per germline (reference sequence). The V gene end was trimmed by 6 bases and the J gene end by 2 bases; junction bases not matched to a gene: 3. The CDR3 consists of 14 residues. The CDR3 DNA reads TGCGCCAGCAGCCGGGACAGGGGGGCCTACGAGCAGTACTTC. Amino acids: CASSRDRGAYEQYF.

The V gene is TRBV11-3, the J gene TRBJ2-6; D perhaps matches TRBD2 (5 bases). The V end was cut by 2 bases, the J end by 0 bases, with 17 bases between. CDR1 and CDR2 (germline): SGHNT, YENEEA. CDR3 length equals 19 residues. The CDR3 sequence: CASSLMYTLALSGANVLTF. DNA of the CDR3: TGTGCCAGCAGCTTAATGTATACCCTAGCACTCTCTGGGGCCAACGTCCTGACTTTC.

The chain joins TRBV4-1 to TRBJ2-4, with TRBD2 matching over 13 bases. The CDR3 loop spans 21 amino acids. Looked up from germline, CDR1 is MGHRA and CDR2 is YSYEKL. The V segment lost 0 bases and the J segment 2 bases; nucleotides outside the gene matches: 13. CDR3: CASSQDAPGLAGSSTKNIQYF. The CDR3 DNA reads TGCGCCAGCAGCCAAGATGCCCCGGGACTAGCGGGAAGCTCCACCAAAAACATTCAGTACTTC.

This clonotype has just one count. The gene calls are TRBV6-5 and TRBJ2-1; 8 nucleotides align to TRBD2. This CDR3 is built from 17 residues. Germline CDR1 reads MNHEY; CDR2 reads SVGAGI. Germline trimming cut 0 bases from V and 2 bases from J; bases unmatched to any gene: 6. CDR3 sequence: CASSYSRPGGPYNEQFF. CDR3 coding DNA: TGTGCCAGCAGTTACTCTAGACCGGGGGGGCCCTACAATGAGCAGTTCTTC.

This sequence joins TRBV5-1 and TRBJ2-7; TRBD2 aligns across 8 bases. Looked up from germline, CDR1 is SGHRS and CDR2 is YFSETQ. The CDR3 loop spans 14 amino acids. V shed 2 bases and J 3 bases; nucleotides not matched to a gene: 4. The CDR3 sequence is CASSFTSGRYEQYF. The CDR3 nucleotides read TGCGCCAGCAGCTTCACTAGCGGCCGCTACGAGCAGTACTTC.

The CDR3 region has the DNA TGTGCCAGTAGTATGTCTAAAGAGACCCAGTACTTC. Its translation is CASSMSKETQYF. The rearrangement joins TRBV19 to TRBJ2-5; no firm D call. The CDR3 is 12 residues long. The germline V and J ends were trimmed by 3 bases and 3 bases, with 5 bases remaining between them. The germline V gene has CDR1 LNHDA and CDR2 SQIVND (reference sequence).

This clonotype was recorded a few times. The V and J genes are TRBV20-1 and TRBJ2-3; D possibly corresponds to TRBD2 (5 bases). Germline CDR1 and CDR2: DFQATT and SNEGSKA (reference sequence). Trimming took off 5 bases at V and 4 bases at J, with 16 bases between the two ends. The CDR3 totals 14 residues. Here the CDR3 reads CSARGLPKADTQYF. DNA for the CDR3: TGCAGTGCTCGCGGACTCCCAAAGGCAGATACGCAGTATTTT.

The V gene is TRBV12-3 or TRBV12-4, the J gene TRBJ2-7; 7 bases agree with TRBD1. Trimming at V came to 4 bases and at J to 1 base, leaving 7 bases not matched to a gene. The CDR3 is made up of 15 amino acids. CDR3 region: CASSSPQTGSYEQYF. CDR3 coding DNA: TGTGCCAGCAGTTCCCCCCAGACAGGGTCCTACGAGCAGTACTTC.

This clonotype has only a few counts. The rearrangement links TRBV27 to TRBJ1-1; maybe TRBD1 (5 bases). This CDR3 region has 14 residues. The germline gives CDR1 MNHEY, CDR2 SMNVEV (reference sequence). The V end lost 5 bases, the J end lost 11 bases, and 21 bases lay between the germline ends. The CDR3 DNA sequence: TGTGCCAGCAGTCACGGAATGGGGACCCCGGCGGCTTTCTTT. Protein product: CASSHGMGTPAAFF.

The rearrangement uses TRBV7-9 and TRBJ1-3, with D unresolved. The CDR3 runs 14 residues. The germline V and J ends were trimmed by 4 bases and 2 bases, with 9 bases remaining between them. Germline CDR1 SEHNR, CDR2 FQNEAQ (reference sequence). CDR3 sequence reads: CASSSSSPGNTIYF. In DNA form, the CDR3 reads TGTGCCAGCAGCTCCTCATCCCCTGGAAACACCATATATTTT.

Details on this clonotype: Compared with germline, one end of the junction differs, possibly owing to a read error. The chain is built from TRBV5-4 and TRBJ1-2; D call uncertain. The germline CDR1 and CDR2 sequences are SGHNT and YYREEE (reference sequence). The CDR3 has 14 amino acids. The CDR3 reads CASSFGAGNYGYTF. The CDR3 coding sequence is TGCGCCAGCAGCTTCGGAGCCGGGAACTATGGCTACACCTTC.

This clonotype showed up just a few times. The chain combines TRBV12-3 or TRBV12-4 with TRBJ2-7, with D perhaps TRBD1 or TRBD2 (6 bases each). The CDR3 length is 14 residues. V lost 1 base to trimming and J lost 5 bases, with 12 bases between them. DNA of the CDR3: TGTGCCAGCAGTTTAGACGGGGGCAAAGACGAGCAGTACTTC. It is translated as CASSLDGGKDEQYF.

The chain links TRBV5-1 to TRBJ2-1, with 8 bases identical to TRBD1. J gave up 4 bases and V 5 bases, and 8 bases lay outside the gene matches. The CDR3 is 15 amino acids. Germline V gene lookup returns CDR1 SGHRS and CDR2 YFSETQ. The CDR3 is CASRSGQGIYNEQFF. The CDR3 nucleotides read TGCGCCAGCAGATCTGGACAGGGAATATACAATGAGCAGTTCTTC.

V and J are TRBV28 and TRBJ1-5, with D tentatively TRBD1 (6 bases). The CDR3 has 12 amino acids. Germline V gene sequence: CDR1 MDHEN, CDR2 SYDVKM. V was trimmed by 11 bases and J by 1 base, leaving 9 bases between them. For the CDR3, the DNA is TGTGCCCTAGGGGGGAGCAATCAGCCCCAGCATTTT. This encodes CALGGSNQPQHF. The entire variable domain, with the rest obtained from reference TRBV28 and TRBJ1-5, is as follows: DVKVTQSSRYLVKRTGEKVFLECVQDMDHENMFWYRQDPGLGLRLIYFSYDVKMKEKGDIPEGYSVSREKKERFSLILESASTNQTSMYLCALGGSNQPQHFGDGTRLSIL.

The chain carries TRBV7-9 and TRBJ1-6, with 7 bases fitting TRBD1. The V gene end was trimmed by 5 bases and the J gene end by 0 bases; junction bases not matched to a gene: 4. In germline, CDR1 is SEHNR, CDR2 FQNEAQ (reference sequence). The CDR3 has 16 residues. CDR3 nucleotides: TGTGCCAGCAGCCCTCAGGGGGTCTCCTATAATTCACCCCTCCACTTT. As protein: CASSPQGVSYNSPLHF. The entire variable domain, with the rest obtained from reference TRBV7-9 and TRBJ1-6, is as follows: DTGVSQNPRHKITKRGQNVTFRCDPISEHNRLYWYRQTLGQGPEFLTYFQNEAQLEKSRLLSDRFSAERPKGSFSTLEIQRTEQGDSAMYLCASSPQGVSYNSPLHFGNGTRLTVT.

This clonotype was observed once. The V and J genes are TRBV30 and TRBJ2-1, with 8 bases that match TRBD1. The trim removed 7 bases at V and 7 bases at J, leaving 6 bases unmatched. CDR1 and CDR2 from the germline V gene are GTSNPN and SVGIG (reference sequence). The CDR3 covers 12 residues. The CDR3 spells CAFGQGVNEQFF. CDR3 in DNA: TGTGCCTTCGGACAGGGAGTAAATGAGCAGTTCTTC. Full variable domain (remainder filled in from reference TRBV30 and TRBJ2-1): SQTIHQWPATLVQPVGSPLSLECTVEGTSNPNLYWYRQAAGRGLQLLFYSVGIGQISSEVPQNLSASRPQDRQFILSSKKLLLSDSGFYLCAFGQGVNEQFFGPGTRLTVL.